Below, 10 T cell receptor beta chains from the same sample are listed, as sequenced in a study of multiple sclerosis patients with progressive multifocal leukoencephalopathy. Generated by immunoSEQ multiplex PCR, the TCRdb table keeps only in-frame clones and is missing some. The repertoire consists of tens of thousands of clones, with around 92% occurring once and the leading ten covering roughly 1.6%. Time point specified: more than five months of natalizumab therapy. This specimen consisted of PBMCs, obtained from a patient treated with natalizumab. Receptors originate from a human donor with multiple sclerosis.

The genes are TRBV9 and TRBJ2-7, with 7 bases matching TRBD2. The CDR3 is made up of 14 amino acids. J was trimmed by 2 bases and V by 0 bases; bases with no gene match: 2. The germline V gene has CDR1 SGDLS and CDR2 YYNGEE. CDR3 DNA: TGTGCCAGCAGCGTAGCGGGGGGAACCTACGAGCAGTACTTC. As protein: CASSVAGGTYEQYF.

The rearrangement uses TRBV6-1 and TRBJ1-4, with D possibly matching TRBD1 (5 bases). CDR3 size: 14 residues. From germline, CDR1 is MNHNS and CDR2 SASEGT. Between the trimmed V and J ends, which lost 1 base and 6 bases, there was a span of 9 bases. Here the CDR3 DNA reads TGTGCCAGCAGTGAAGGGGGGTTTGATGAAAAACTGTTTTTT. Amino acids: CASSEGGFDEKLFF.

The V and J genes are TRBV4-3 and TRBJ2-1; 12 bases map to TRBD2. V trimming: 1 base; J trimming: 8 bases; junction bases outside the gene matches: 3. CDR3 size: 15 residues. The germline CDR1 and CDR2 sequences are LGHNA and YSLEER. The CDR3 reads CASSQGTSGIYEQFF. CDR3 DNA sequence: TGCGCCAGCAGCCAAGGGACTAGCGGGATTTATGAGCAGTTCTTC.

The J gene is TRBJ2-2, the V gene TRBV5-1; the match to TRBD1 covers 8 bases. Losses at the gene ends were 5 bases for V and 5 bases for J; bases not matched to a gene: 5. The V gene's germline CDR1 is SGHRS and CDR2 YFSETQ. The CDR3 is made up of 14 amino acids. The CDR3 bases are TGCGCCAGCAGGGACAGGGAGGAAACCGGGGAGCTGTTTTTT. Translation: CASRDREETGELFF.

CDR3 nucleotide sequence: TGTGCCAGCAGCTTACAGGGGAAGCCATACAATGAGCAGTTCTTC. This gives the protein CASSLQGKPYNEQFF. J is TRBJ2-1 and V is TRBV13, with D possibly being TRBD1 (6 bases). V lost 2 bases and J lost 4, with 12 bases in between. Germline CDR1 is PRHDT and CDR2 is FYEKMQ (reference sequence). The CDR3 has 15 residues. The full variable domain, rest sourced from reference TRBV13 and TRBJ2-1, is AAGVIQSPRHLIKEKRETATLKCYPIPRHDTVYWYQQGPGQDPQFLISFYEKMQSDKGSIPDRFSAQQFSDYHSELNMSSLELGDSALYFCASSLQGKPYNEQFFGPGTRLTVL.

The chain has TRBV5-6 and TRBJ2-1, with 11 bases matching TRBD1. This CDR3 is 16 amino acids long. The V gene's germline CDR1 is SGHDT and CDR2 YYEEEE. Trimming took 0 bases from V and 6 from J; bases not matched to a gene: 5. For the CDR3, the DNA is TGTGCCAGCAGCTTGGAAGGACAGGGGGCAACCAATGAGCAGTTCTTC. This codes for CASSLEGQGATNEQFF.

V gene TRBV7-2 combines with J gene TRBJ2-3; 15 bases are a match to TRBD2. Germline-derived CDR1 and CDR2 are SGHTA and FQGNSA. CDR3 length: 19 residues. V lost 4 bases to trimming and J lost 0 bases; unmatched junction nucleotides: 8. The CDR3 DNA is TGTGCCAGCAGCTGGGGGGGACTAGCGGGAGGACCTAGCACAGATACGCAGTATTTT. Translated: CASSWGGLAGGPSTDTQYF.

The chain has TRBV30 and TRBJ2-2, with 9 bases identical to TRBD2. The V segment lost 7 bases and the J segment 5 bases; nucleotides outside the gene matches: 11. Germline CDR1 GTSNPN, CDR2 SVGIG (reference sequence). This CDR3 has 15 residues. The CDR3 reads CASNRASGITGELFF. The DNA of the CDR3 is TGTGCCTCAAACCGAGCTAGCGGGATAACCGGGGAGCTGTTTTTT.

The rearrangement uses TRBV7-2 and TRBJ2-5; D possibly corresponds to TRBD1 (5 bases). The DNA end is a closer match to TRBJ2-7, so the J assignment may be wrong. The CDR3 totals 12 residues. The germline V gene has CDR1 SGHTA and CDR2 FQGNSA. In nucleotides, the CDR3 is TGTGCCAGCAGCTTCAGGGCCTACGAGCAGTACTTC. The encoded protein is CASSFRAYEQYF.

V and J are TRBV7-2 and TRBJ2-5; D remains unclear. V lost 3 bases to trimming and J lost 5 bases, with 7 bases between them. This CDR3 region has 12 residues. Germline lookup yields CDR1 SGHTA and CDR2 FQGNSA. CDR3: CASSFFGETQYF. The DNA of the CDR3 is TGTGCCAGCAGCTTTTTCGGGGAGACCCAGTACTTC.